This T cell receptor (beta chain) was captured in a study of lymphopenia after photon versus proton radiotherapy. A word on this clone: Antigen specificity is unknown.

The method was immunoSEQ multiplex PCR; TCRdb's version includes in-frame clones alone and lacks a portion of them. The data hold some 40,000 clones, with 92% observed a single time. Overall study findings and caveats: Proton therapy kept repertoires fairly stable, unlike photons, which gained effector/memory cells. Only patients who died were analyzed for survival; proton advantage is unproven.

Germline V lookup: CDR1 LNHNV, CDR2 YYDKDF (reference sequence). This CDR3 comprises 18 residues. Trimming removed 1 base from V and 5 bases from J; junction bases left unmatched: 9. The TCR comes from a man in his fifties or sixties with cholangiocarcinoma. Sequenced material: peripheral blood, taken from a patient treated with photon-based radiotherapy. The chain carries TRBV15 and TRBJ2-2, with 11 bases fitting TRBD1. Here the CDR3 DNA reads TGTGCCACCAGCAGAGGTTCAGGACAGGGGGCTTGGACCGGGGAGCTGTTTTTT. This sequence encodes CATSRGSGQGAWTGELFF.